These T cell receptor beta chains were read from a single sample in a study of identical twins. MiXCR, applied by TCRdb to the 5' RACE reads, yields one record per CDR3 protein. Of 200,000 to 250,000 distinct CDR3 sequences listed, 7% were seen once; the top ten hold more than 3%. These data were likewise used in another study, on yellow fever vaccine responses in identical twins.

The sample comprised memory (CD45RO+) T cells sorted from blood. The receptors were gathered from a young woman in good health. The CDR3 runs from the conserved cysteine through the conserved F or W. The D gene is left open where the match is weak. A row's size may be missing; if present it is once, few, many or a size class.

j_call v_call d_call clone_size cdr3_nt cdr3_aa
TRBJ2-6 TRBV4-1 TRBD1 few TGCGCCAGCAGCCAAGGGGTATGGGACAGGGTGTCATCTGGGGCCAACGTCCTGACTTTC CASSQGVWDRVSSGANVLTF
TRBJ2-5 TRBV12-1 NA NA TGTGCCCGCAGCAGTCGGGCCCCCTTGCGCGGGGACTCCCAAGAGACCCAGTACTTC CARSSRAPLRGDSQETQYF
TRBJ1-2 TRBV4-1 NA NA TGCGCCAGCAGCCAAATTTTCACGGATGGGGGCTACACCTTC CASSQIFTDGGYTF
TRBJ2-1 TRBV20-1 NA few TGCAGTGCTAGAGATGCGCAGCGGTCGCCCTACAATGAGCAGTTCTTC CSARDAQRSPYNEQFF
TRBJ2-3 TRBV20-1 NA few TGCAGTGCTAGAGGGGGGGGGCGAACGGCAGATACGCAGTATTTT CSARGGGRTADTQYF
TRBJ2-3 TRBV19 TRBD2 NA TGTGCCAGTAGTCTGGCGTGGGCTAGCGGAGGCACAGATACGCAGTATTTT CASSLAWASGGTDTQYF
TRBJ2-7 TRBV20-1 TRBD2 NA TGCAGTGCTAGGCTAGCGGGTTTATACGAGCAGTACTTC CSARLAGLYEQYF
TRBJ2-5 TRBV7-8 TRBD2 NA TGTGCCAGCAGCGCGTTAGCGGGGGGGCCGAAGACCCAGTACTTC CASSALAGGPKTQYF
TRBJ2-5 TRBV20-1 TRBD1 NA TGCAGTGCTAAAATTTTGGGACAGGGGGCGGAGACCCAGTACTTC CSAKILGQGAETQYF
TRBJ2-7 TRBV10-3 NA NA TGTGCCATCAGTGAGGTTGAGTCGAGGTGGGAGCAGTACTTC CAISEVESRWEQYF
TRBJ2-1 TRBV12-3/TRBV12-4 NA many TGTGCCAGCAGTTCTTGGGATGAGCAGTTCTTC CASSSWDEQFF
TRBJ2-1 TRBV12-5 NA NA TGTGCTAGTGGTTCCTGGTCTGAGCAGTTCTTC CASGSWSEQFF
TRBJ1-3 TRBV10-3 NA many TGTGCCGCAGGGAGCTCTGGAAACACCATATATTTT CAAGSSGNTIYF
TRBJ1-1 TRBV3-1 NA few TGTGCCAGCAGCCAGAGAGGACAGCTGAACACTGAAGCTTTCTTT CASSQRGQLNTEAFF
TRBJ2-2 TRBV12-3/TRBV12-4 TRBD2 few TGTGCCAGCAGTTGGGGACTAGCTCCCGGGGAGCTGTTTTTT CASSWGLAPGELFF
TRBJ1-1 TRBV20-1 NA few TGCAGTGCTAGAGATGGGGGTGCCCTGAACACTGAAGCTTTCTTT CSARDGGALNTEAFF
TRBJ1-1 TRBV12-3/TRBV12-4 NA many TGTGCCAGCAGTTTATCGTATGGGGGTCGCACTGAAGCTTTCTTT CASSLSYGGRTEAFF
TRBJ1-2 TRBV12-3/TRBV12-4 NA many TGTGCCAGCAGTTTCATTCGCAGGGGAGGCTACACCTTC CASSFIRRGGYTF
TRBJ2-5 TRBV4-1 NA many TGCGCCAGCAGCCAAGAAGGTCCCCGGGCGACCCAGTACTTC CASSQEGPRATQYF
TRBJ1-2 TRBV12-3/TRBV12-4 NA NA TGTGCCAGCAATCGGGACACCTATGGCTACACCTTC CASNRDTYGYTF
TRBJ2-2 TRBV28 TRBD1 NA TGTGCCAGCAGAGGCGACAGGGGGTTGTCCGGGGAGCTGTTTTTT CASRGDRGLSGELFF
TRBJ1-3 TRBV5-1 NA many TGCGCCAGCAGCCCTGGGAATTCTGGAAACACCATATATTTT CASSPGNSGNTIYF
TRBJ2-2 TRBV6-1 TRBD1 NA TGTGCCAGCGACTCCGAGGGGGCTATCGGGGAGCTGTTTTTT CASDSEGAIGELFF
TRBJ1-1 TRBV19 TRBD1 few TGTGCCAGTAGCCTACAGGGGGTCGTCACTGAAGCTTTCTTT CASSLQGVVTEAFF
TRBJ2-7 TRBV7-8 NA many TGTGCCAGCAGCTTTTACTCAGGAGACTACGAGCAGTACTTC CASSFYSGDYEQYF
TRBJ2-7 TRBV28 TRBD2 many TGTGCCAGCAGTTTAGGGACTAGCGCAGGGTCCTACGAGCAGTACTTC CASSLGTSAGSYEQYF
TRBJ2-5 TRBV20-1 NA many TGCAGTGCTAGAGCGATTGGGGAGACCCAGTACTTC CSARAIGETQYF
TRBJ2-1 TRBV6-5 TRBD2 NA TGTGCCAGCAGTTACTCGGGGCCTAGCGGGGTCTACAATGAGCAGTTCTTC CASSYSGPSGVYNEQFF